This T cell receptor (beta chain) was profiled in a study of a mutant IDH1 vaccine in newly diagnosed glioma. Study information: The treated population exhibited a male proportion of roughly 60%, a female proportion of 37.5%, and a mean age of approximately 41 years. Before enrollment, patients got radiotherapy alone, temozolomide alone, or mostly the combination.

Study conclusions and caveats: Immune responses induced by the vaccine were seen in roughly 93% of patients, spanning multiple MHC alleles.

Specified time point: week 23, last vaccination. In every dose of vaccine, 300 ug of mutant IDH1 20-mer peptide was given alongside topical imiquimod. V was pared by 4 bases and J by 8 bases, with 14 bases between. Germline V gene lookup returns CDR1 SQVTM and CDR2 ANQGSEA. This CDR3 comprises 12 residues. This clone showed up just a few times. Its matching antigen is unknown. The protocol was immunoSEQ multiplex PCR, while the TCRdb copy is restricted to in-frame clones and leaves out a portion. The sample carries more than 35,000 clones, roughly 79% recorded once. The starting material was PBMCs, obtained from a glioma patient whose treatment included an IDH1 peptide vaccine. The clonotype was recovered from a man aged 40-49 years with glioma. The chain links TRBV29-1 to TRBJ1-1, with D possibly matching TRBD1 (5 bases). The CDR3 coding sequence is TGCAGCGTTGCGTTTCAGGGTGCCGAAGCTTTCTTT. It specifies CSVAFQGAEAFF.